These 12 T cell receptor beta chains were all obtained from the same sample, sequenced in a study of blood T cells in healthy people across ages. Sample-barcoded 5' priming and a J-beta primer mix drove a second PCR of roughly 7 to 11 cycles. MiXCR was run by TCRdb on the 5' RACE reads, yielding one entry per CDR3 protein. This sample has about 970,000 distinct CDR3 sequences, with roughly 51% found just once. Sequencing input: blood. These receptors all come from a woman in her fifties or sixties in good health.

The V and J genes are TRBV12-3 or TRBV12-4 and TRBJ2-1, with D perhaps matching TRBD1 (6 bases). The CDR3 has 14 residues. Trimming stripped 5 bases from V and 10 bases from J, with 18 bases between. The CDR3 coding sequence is TGTGCCAGCAGTGCCCCCAACAGGGTCGGAGAGCAGTTCTTC. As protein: CASSAPNRVGEQFF.

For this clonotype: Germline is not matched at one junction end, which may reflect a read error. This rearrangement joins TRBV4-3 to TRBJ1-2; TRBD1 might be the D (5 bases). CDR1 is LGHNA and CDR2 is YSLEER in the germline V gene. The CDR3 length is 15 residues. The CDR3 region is CASSQGEGFGYDYTF. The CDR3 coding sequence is TGCGCCAGCAGCCAAGGGGAGGGGTTCGGCTATGACTACACCTTC.

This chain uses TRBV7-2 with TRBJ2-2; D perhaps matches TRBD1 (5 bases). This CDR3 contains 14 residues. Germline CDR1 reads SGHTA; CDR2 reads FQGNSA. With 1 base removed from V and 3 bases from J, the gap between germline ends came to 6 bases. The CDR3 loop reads CASSLVRDTGELFF. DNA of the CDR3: TGTGCCAGCAGCTTAGTCAGGGACACCGGGGAGCTGTTTTTT.

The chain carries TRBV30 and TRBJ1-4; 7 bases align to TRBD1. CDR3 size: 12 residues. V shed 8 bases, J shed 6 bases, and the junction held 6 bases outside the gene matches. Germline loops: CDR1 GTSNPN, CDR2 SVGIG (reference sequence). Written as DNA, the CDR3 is TGTGCCGGGAACAGGGGAGATGAAAAACTGTTTTTT. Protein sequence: CAGNRGDEKLFF.

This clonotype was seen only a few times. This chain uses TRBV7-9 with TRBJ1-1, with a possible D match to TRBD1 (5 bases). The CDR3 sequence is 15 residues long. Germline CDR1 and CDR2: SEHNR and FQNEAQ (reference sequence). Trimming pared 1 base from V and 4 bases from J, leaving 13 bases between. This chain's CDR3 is CASSLGGEGSTEAFF. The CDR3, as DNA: TGTGCCAGCAGCTTAGGGGGCGAGGGTTCCACTGAAGCTTTCTTT.

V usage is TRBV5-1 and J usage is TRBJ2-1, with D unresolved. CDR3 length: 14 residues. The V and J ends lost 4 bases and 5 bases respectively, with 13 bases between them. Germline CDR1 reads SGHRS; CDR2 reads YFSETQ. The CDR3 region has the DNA TGCGCCAGCAGCCCCGGGTTACAAAACAATGAGCAGTTCTTC. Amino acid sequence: CASSPGLQNNEQFF.

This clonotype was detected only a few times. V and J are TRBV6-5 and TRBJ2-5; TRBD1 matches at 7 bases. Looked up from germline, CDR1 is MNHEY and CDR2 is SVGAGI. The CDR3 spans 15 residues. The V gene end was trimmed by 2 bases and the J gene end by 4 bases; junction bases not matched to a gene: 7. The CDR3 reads CASSYGTGVGETQYF. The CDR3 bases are TGTGCCAGCAGTTACGGCACAGGGGTGGGAGAGACCCAGTACTTC.

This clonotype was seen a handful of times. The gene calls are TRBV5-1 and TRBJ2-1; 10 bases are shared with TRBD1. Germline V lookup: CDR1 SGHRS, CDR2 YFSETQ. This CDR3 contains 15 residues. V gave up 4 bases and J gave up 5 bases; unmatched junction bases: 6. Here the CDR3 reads CASSGGQGNNNEQFF. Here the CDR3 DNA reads TGCGCCAGCAGCGGGGGACAGGGGAACAACAATGAGCAGTTCTTC.

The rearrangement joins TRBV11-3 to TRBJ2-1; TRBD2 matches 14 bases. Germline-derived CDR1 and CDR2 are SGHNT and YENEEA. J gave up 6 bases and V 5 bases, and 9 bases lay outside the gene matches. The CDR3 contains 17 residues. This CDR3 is CASSPRLAGGPSNEQFF. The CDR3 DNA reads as TGTGCCAGCAGCCCACGACTAGCGGGAGGGCCCTCCAATGAGCAGTTCTTC.

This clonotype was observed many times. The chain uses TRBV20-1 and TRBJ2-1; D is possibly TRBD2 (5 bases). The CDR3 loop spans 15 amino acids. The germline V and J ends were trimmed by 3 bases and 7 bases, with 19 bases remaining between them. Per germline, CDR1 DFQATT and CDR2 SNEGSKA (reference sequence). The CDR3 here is CSASPARGPGNEQFF. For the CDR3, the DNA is TGCAGTGCTAGTCCTGCACGAGGGCCTGGGAATGAGCAGTTCTTC.

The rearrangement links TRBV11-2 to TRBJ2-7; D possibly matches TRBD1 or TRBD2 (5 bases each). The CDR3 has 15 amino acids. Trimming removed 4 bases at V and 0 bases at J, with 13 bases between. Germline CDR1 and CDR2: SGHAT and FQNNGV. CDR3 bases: TGTGCCAGCAGCTCCCGGGACGGGATCTCCTACGAGCAGTACTTC. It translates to CASSSRDGISYEQYF.

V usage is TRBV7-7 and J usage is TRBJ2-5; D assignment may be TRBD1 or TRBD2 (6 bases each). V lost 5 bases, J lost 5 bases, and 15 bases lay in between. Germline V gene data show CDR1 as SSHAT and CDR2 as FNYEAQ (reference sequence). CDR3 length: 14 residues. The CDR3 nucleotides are TGTGCCAGCAGCCTTGCGGGACACGGGGAGACCCAGTACTTC. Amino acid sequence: CASSLAGHGETQYF.